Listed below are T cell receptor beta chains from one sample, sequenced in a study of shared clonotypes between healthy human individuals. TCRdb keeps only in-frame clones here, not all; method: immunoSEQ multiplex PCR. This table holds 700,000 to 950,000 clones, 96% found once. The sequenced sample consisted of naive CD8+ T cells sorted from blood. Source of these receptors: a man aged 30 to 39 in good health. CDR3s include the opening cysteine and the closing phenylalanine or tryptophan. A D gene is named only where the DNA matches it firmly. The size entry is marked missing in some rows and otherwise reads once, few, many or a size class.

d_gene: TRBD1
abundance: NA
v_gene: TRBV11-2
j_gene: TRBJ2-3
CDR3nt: TGTGCCAGCAGCTACCGGGACAGGGGACGAGCGAGCACAGATACGCAGTATTTT
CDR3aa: CASSYRDRGRASTDTQYF

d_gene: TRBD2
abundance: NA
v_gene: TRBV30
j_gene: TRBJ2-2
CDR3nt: TGTGCCTGGGATCTCGGGACTATTAACACCGGGGAGCTGTTTTTT
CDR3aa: CAWDLGTINTGELFF

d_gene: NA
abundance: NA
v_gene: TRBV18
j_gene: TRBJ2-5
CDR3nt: TGTGCCAGCTCACCACCACGGGAGACCCAGTACTTC
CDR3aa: CASSPPRETQYF

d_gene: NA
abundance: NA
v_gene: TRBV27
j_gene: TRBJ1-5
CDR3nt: TGTGCCAGCAGTTTATTCAGGGCGACTCAGCCCCAGCATTTT
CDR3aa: CASSLFRATQPQHF

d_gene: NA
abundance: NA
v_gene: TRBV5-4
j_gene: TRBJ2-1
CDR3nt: TGTGCCAGCAGCTTGGGTAGCGTGCACAATGAGCAGTTCTTC
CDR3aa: CASSLGSVHNEQFF

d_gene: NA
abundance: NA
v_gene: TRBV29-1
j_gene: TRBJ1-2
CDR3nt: TGCAGCGTCCACGGGGCCGGGGGTGACTATGGCTACACCTTC
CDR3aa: CSVHGAGGDYGYTF

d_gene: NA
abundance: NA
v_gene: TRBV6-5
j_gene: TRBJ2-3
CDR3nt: TGTGCCAGCCGTCGGGGCACAGATACGCAGTATTTT
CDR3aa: CASRRGTDTQYF

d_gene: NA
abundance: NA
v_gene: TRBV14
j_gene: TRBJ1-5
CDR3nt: TGTGCCAGCAGCCAAGCTGGGGGCAATCAGCCCCAGCATTTT
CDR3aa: CASSQAGGNQPQHF

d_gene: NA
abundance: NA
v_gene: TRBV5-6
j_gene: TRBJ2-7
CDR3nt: TGTGCCAGCAGCGATCGCAGTTGGGAGGAGCAGTACTTC
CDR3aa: CASSDRSWEEQYF

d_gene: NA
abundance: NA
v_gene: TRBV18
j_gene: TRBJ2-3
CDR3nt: TGTGCCAGCTCACCGACGCCCGCGTCCGATACGCAGTATTTT
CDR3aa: CASSPTPASDTQYF

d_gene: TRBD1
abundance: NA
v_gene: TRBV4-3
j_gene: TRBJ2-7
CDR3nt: TGCGCCAGCAGCCAAGACTTAGGGACAGACCATAAGCAGTACTTC
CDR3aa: CASSQDLGTDHKQYF

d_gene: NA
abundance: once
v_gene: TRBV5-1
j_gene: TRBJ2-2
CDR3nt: TGCGCCAGCGGGGGGAACACCGGGGAGCTGTTTTTT
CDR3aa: CASGGNTGELFF

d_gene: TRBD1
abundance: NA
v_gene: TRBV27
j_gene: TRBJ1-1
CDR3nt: TGTGCCAGCAGTTACAGACAGGGGGGATACACTGAAGCTTTCTTT
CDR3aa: CASSYRQGGYTEAFF

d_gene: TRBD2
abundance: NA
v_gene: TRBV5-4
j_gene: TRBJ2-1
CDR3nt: TGTGCCAGCAGCCCGGGACTAGCGGAGCTGGCCCACTACAATGAGCAGTTCTTC
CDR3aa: CASSPGLAELAHYNEQFF

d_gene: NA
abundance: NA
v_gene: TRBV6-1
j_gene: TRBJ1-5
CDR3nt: TGTGCCAGCAGTGAACTGACATCATCCACGGGTCAGCCCCAGCATTTT
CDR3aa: CASSELTSSTGQPQHF

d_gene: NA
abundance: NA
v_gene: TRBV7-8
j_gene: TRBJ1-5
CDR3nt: TGTGCCAGCAGCTTAAGTTGGGGGAGCAATCAGCCCCAGCATTTT
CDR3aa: CASSLSWGSNQPQHF

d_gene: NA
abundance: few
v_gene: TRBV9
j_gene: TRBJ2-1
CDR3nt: TGTGCCAGCGGGTCCTACAATGAGCAGTTCTTC
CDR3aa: CASGSYNEQFF

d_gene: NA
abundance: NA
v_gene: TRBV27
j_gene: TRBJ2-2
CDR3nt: TGTGCCAGCAGTAGTCGGCACACCGGGGAGCTGTTTTTT
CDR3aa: CASSSRHTGELFF

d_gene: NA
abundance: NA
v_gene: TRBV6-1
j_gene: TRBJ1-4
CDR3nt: TGTGCCAGCAGTGAATCCCCTTCAACTAATGAAAAACTGTTTTTT
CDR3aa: CASSESPSTNEKLFF

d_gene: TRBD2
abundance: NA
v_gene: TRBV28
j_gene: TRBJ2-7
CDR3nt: TGTGCCAGCAGCTTCAGGACTAGCGGGTTCTACGAGCAGTACTTC
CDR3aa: CASSFRTSGFYEQYF

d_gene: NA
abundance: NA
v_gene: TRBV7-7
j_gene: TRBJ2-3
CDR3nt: TGTGCTAGCAGCTTAGATCCCACCGATACGCAGTATTTT
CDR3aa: CASSLDPTDTQYF

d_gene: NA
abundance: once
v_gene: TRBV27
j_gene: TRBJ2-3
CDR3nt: TGTGCCAGCAAAGAAGGCCCAGTAAGAACAGATACGCAGTATTTT
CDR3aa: CASKEGPVRTDTQYF

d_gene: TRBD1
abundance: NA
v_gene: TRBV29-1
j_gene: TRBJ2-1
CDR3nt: TGCAGCGTTGAAGGGAGACAGGGCTCCTACAATGAGCAGTTCTTC
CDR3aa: CSVEGRQGSYNEQFF